The 4 T cell receptor beta chains below come from one sample, sequenced in a study of T cells in Graves' hyperthyroidism and ophthalmopathy. Using RNA transcripts as the source, TCR beta CDR3 regions were amplified. During a first-round RT-PCR of the TCR CDR3, the HTBI primer set was used. Using its own MiXCR run on the multiplex PCR reads, TCRdb lists one record per CDR3 protein. The table has some 800,000 distinct CDR3 sequences, about two fifths seen once. The specimen sequenced was blood. All receptors come from a man between 18 and 29 years old with Graves' hyperthyroidism.

There are a few counts of this clonotype. The chain couples TRBV5-4 to TRBJ2-7; no reliable D call. Per germline, CDR1 SGHNT and CDR2 YYREEE (reference sequence). The V end lost 4 bases, the J end lost 0 bases, and 11 bases lay between the germline ends. This CDR3 contains 14 residues. CDR3 sequence reads: CASSQEPSSYEQYF. DNA for the CDR3: TGTGCCAGCAGCCAAGAGCCCAGCTCCTACGAGCAGTACTTC.

This clonotype was detected once. Since a much larger clone is just one base distant, this may be a read error. J is TRBJ2-7 and V is TRBV5-1; 8 bases are a match to TRBD1. Germline V gene lookup returns CDR1 SGHRS and CDR2 YFSETQ. The CDR3 consists of 14 residues. The V and J ends lost 4 bases and 6 bases, in that order; junction bases with no gene match: 9. CDR3 residues: CASSLRTGSGEQYF. The DNA of the CDR3 is TGCGCCAGCAGCCTACGGACAGGGTCGGGCGAGCAGTACTTC.

This clonotype was counted a few times. The chain joins TRBV7-9 to TRBJ1-5; 8 bases map to TRBD1. Germline V lookup: CDR1 SEHNR, CDR2 FQNEAQ (reference sequence). The V gene end was trimmed by 11 bases and the J gene end by 7 bases; junction bases not matched to a gene: 10. CDR3 length equals 13 residues. CDR3 sequence reads: CAVTTGGRQPQHF. CDR3 DNA: TGTGCCGTTACAACAGGGGGGAGGCAGCCCCAGCATTTT.

This clonotype came up a few times. J is TRBJ1-4 and V is TRBV9, with a weak D call TRBD1 (5 bases). Germline lookup yields CDR1 SGDLS and CDR2 YYNGEE. V was trimmed by 4 bases and J by 8 bases, leaving 15 bases between them. The length of the CDR3 is 14 residues. The CDR3 sequence: CASSPAGTGEKLFF. DNA of the CDR3: TGTGCCAGCAGCCCCGCCGGGACGGGAGAAAAACTGTTTTTT.